Below, 24 T cell receptor beta chains from the same sample are listed, as sequenced in a study of shared clonotypes between healthy human individuals (dated by TCRdb to the early 2020s). Library construction relied on the immunoSEQ multiplex PCR assay. Imported from immuneACCESS, the table was reduced by TCRdb to in-frame sequences with V and J called. These copies leave out some clones; in studies compared against another copy, an unresolved V gene accounts for under half, and the cause of the remainder is not known. This sample lists around 600,000 clones; 85% to 95% were detected once. The ten top clones hold over 0.1% of the sample. CD8 naive samples were obtained by positive selection for CCR7 among CD45RO-negative cells, yielding a CD45RA+CCR7+ population from which TemRA cells were excluded. The material sequenced was naive CD8+ T cells sorted from blood. The intended sense of this specimen's cell subset or site label: CD45RA+CCR7+. Receptors were obtained from a woman between 25 and 40 years old in good health.

This chain joins TRBV30 and TRBJ2-1; 10 bases align to TRBD2. The germline gives CDR1 GTSNPN, CDR2 SVGIG (reference sequence). The trim removed 5 bases at V and 5 bases at J, leaving 9 bases unmatched. This CDR3 is 15 amino acids long. The CDR3 here is CAWLAASGSHNEQFF. The DNA for the CDR3 is TGTGCCTGGTTGGCGGCTAGCGGGAGTCACAATGAGCAGTTCTTC.

The chain has TRBV19 and TRBJ2-7; D is undetermined. V shed 3 bases and J shed 2 bases, with 8 bases lying between them. CDR3 length: 13 residues. Germline V lookup: CDR1 LNHDA, CDR2 SQIVND (reference sequence). CDR3 coding DNA: TGTGCCAGTAGTATGGGTTCCCCCTACGAGCAGTACTTC. Protein product: CASSMGSPYEQYF. The full variable domain, in which reference TRBV19 and TRBJ2-7 provide the parts outside the CDR3, is DGGITQSPKYLFRKEGQNVTLSCEQNLNHDAMYWYRQDPGQGLRLIYYSQIVNDFQKGDIAEGYSVSREKKESFPLTVTSAQKNPTAFYLCASSMGSPYEQYFGPGTRLTVT.

J is TRBJ2-1 and V is TRBV2; possible D gene TRBD1, 6 bases. This CDR3 has 13 amino acids. V dropped 8 bases and J dropped 7 bases, with 15 bases sitting between them. Germline V gene data show CDR1 as SNHLY and CDR2 as FYNNEI. This CDR3 is CASGYQGRNEQFF. The CDR3 nucleotides read TGTGCCAGCGGTTACCAGGGGCGAAATGAGCAGTTCTTC.

This clone was seen once. The chain carries TRBV7-8 and TRBJ1-5; D not certain. Germline V CDR1 and CDR2: SGHVS, FQNEAQ. V was pared by 7 bases and J by 2 bases, with 21 bases between. The CDR3 has 17 amino acids. CDR3 nucleotide sequence: TGTGCCAGCACCGCCCGCGGTTCGGGGATTGGCAATCAGCCCCAGCATTTT. Protein product: CASTARGSGIGNQPQHF.

The chain has TRBV7-9 and TRBJ2-2; 7 bases match TRBD2. This CDR3 spans 16 amino acids. CDR1 SEHNR and CDR2 FQNEAQ come from the germline V gene (reference sequence). V dropped 3 bases and J dropped 1; count of bases not matched to a gene: 5. CDR3 sequence reads: CASSFGGRKNTGELFF. CDR3 bases: TGTGCCAGCAGCTTTGGCGGGAGAAAGAACACCGGGGAGCTGTTTTTT.

The J gene is TRBJ2-5, the V gene TRBV28, with a weak D call TRBD2 (5 bases). Germline V CDR1 and CDR2: MDHEN, SYDVKM. Trimming removed 3 bases at V and 5 bases at J, with 13 bases between. The CDR3 length is 14 residues. CDR3 coding DNA: TGTGCCAGCAGTTTGTTAGGACTTACGGAGACCCAGTACTTC. It codes for CASSLLGLTETQYF.

This clone was seen once. The J gene is TRBJ2-7, the V gene TRBV28; 7 nucleotides align to TRBD1. From germline, CDR1 is MDHEN and CDR2 SYDVKM. This CDR3 contains 16 residues. V lost 5 bases, J lost 2 bases, and 12 bases stayed unmatched. The CDR3 coding sequence is TGTGCCAGCAGTCCGCCCCTGGGACAGCACCCCTACGAGCAGTACTTC. Translating gives CASSPPLGQHPYEQYF.

The V call is TRBV15, the J call TRBJ2-5; 11 bases are shared with TRBD1. Per the germline V gene, CDR1 is LNHNV and CDR2 is YYDKDF (reference sequence). J lost 5 bases, V lost 5 bases, and 10 bases had no gene match. The CDR3 is 16 residues long. CDR3 residues: CATSEDRGLIFETQYF. The DNA for the CDR3 is TGTGCCACCAGCGAGGACAGGGGGCTCATTTTCGAGACCCAGTACTTC.

CDR3 sequence (DNA): TGTGCCAGCAGTTTCTCTACAGTCTACGAGCAGTACTTC. It specifies CASSFSTVYEQYF. The chain employs TRBV28 and TRBJ2-7, with D unclear. The CDR3 has 13 amino acids. V was pared by 3 bases and J by 3 bases, with 9 bases between. Germline V gene data show CDR1 as MDHEN and CDR2 as SYDVKM.

The chain couples TRBV29-1 to TRBJ1-5, with D tentatively TRBD1 (5 bases). The CDR3 has 12 residues. Between the trimmed V and J ends, which lost 5 bases and 6 bases, there was a span of 11 bases. From germline, CDR1 is SQVTM and CDR2 ANQGSEA. The CDR3 protein is CSVLGQGQPQHF. The CDR3 DNA is TGCAGCGTTCTCGGACAAGGTCAGCCCCAGCATTTT.

This chain links TRBV5-1 with TRBJ1-1, with unresolved D. Between the trimmed V and J ends, which lost 5 bases and 6 bases, there was a span of 14 bases. Germline V lookup: CDR1 SGHRS, CDR2 YFSETQ. The CDR3 has 13 amino acids. The CDR3 DNA sequence: TGCGCCAGCAGAAGGGCAGGCGTCGCTGAAGCTTTCTTT. Translation: CASRRAGVAEAFF.

The chain links TRBV13 to TRBJ2-5; 14 nucleotides align to TRBD2. Matching the DNA end better, TRBJ2-7 makes the J call doubtful. This CDR3 contains 16 residues. Germline V lookup: CDR1 PRHDT, CDR2 FYEKMQ (reference sequence). The CDR3 bases are TGTGCCAGCAGCTTCGGGACTAGCGGGAGATCCTACGAGCAGTACTTC. It encodes CASSFGTSGRSYEQYF.

The chain is built from TRBV15 and TRBJ1-1; 7 bases line up with TRBD1. CDR1 is LNHNV, CDR2 YYDKDF, per germline (reference sequence). The CDR3 spans 14 residues. V gave up 5 bases and J gave up 2 bases; unmatched junction bases: 5. The CDR3 DNA reads TGTGCCACCAGCCCCCGGGACAGTAACACTGAAGCTTTCTTT. It is translated as CATSPRDSNTEAFF.

The chain employs TRBV7-2 and TRBJ2-7; 7 nucleotides line up with TRBD1. The CDR3 sequence is 14 residues long. The V and J ends lost 4 bases and 1 base, in that order; junction bases with no gene match: 4. Germline CDR1 and CDR2: SGHTA and FQGNSA. The CDR3 nucleotides read TGTGCCAGCAGCTCGACAGGGTGGTCCTACGAGCAGTACTTC. Encoded protein: CASSSTGWSYEQYF.

CDR3 nucleotides: TGTGCCAGCAGCTCCCGCGGCGGGAGGAGGTACGAGCAGTACTTC. Translation gives CASSSRGGRRYEQYF. The chain is built from TRBV7-6 and TRBJ2-7, with 8 bases fitting TRBD2. The trim removed 4 bases at V and 4 bases at J, leaving 9 bases unmatched. The CDR3 covers 15 residues. Per the germline V gene, CDR1 is SGHVS and CDR2 is FNYEAQ. Full variable domain (rest looked up from reference TRBV7-6 and TRBJ2-7): GAGVSQSPRYKVTKRGQDVALRCDPISGHVSLYWYRQALGQGPEFLTYFNYEAQQDKSGLPNDRFSAERPEGSISTLTIQRTEQRDSAMYRCASSSRGGRRYEQYFGPGTRLTVT.

Only one count was recorded for this clone. This chain uses TRBV2 with TRBJ2-1, with D tentatively TRBD2 (6 bases). CDR1 and CDR2 from the germline V gene are SNHLY and FYNNEI. The V gene lost 7 bases and the J gene lost 7 bases, with 11 bases spanning the gap. This CDR3 region has 12 residues. The CDR3 DNA is TGTGCCAGCATTTGGGCGGGAAATGAGCAGTTCTTC. Protein product: CASIWAGNEQFF. Based on the CDR3 plus reference TRBV2 and TRBJ2-1, the full variable domain is EPEVTQTPSHQVTQMGQEVILRCVPISNHLYFYWYRQILGQKVEFLVSFYNNEISEKSEIFDDQFSVERPDGSNFTLKIRSTKLEDSAMYFCASIWAGNEQFFGPGTRLTVL.

The rearrangement uses TRBV28 and TRBJ2-3, with TRBD2 matching over 11 bases. CDR1 and CDR2 from the germline V gene are MDHEN and SYDVKM. The CDR3 covers 13 residues. Germline trimming cut 9 bases from V and 6 bases from J; bases unmatched to any gene: 5. CDR3 sequence (DNA): TGTGCCAGTCGGGGACTAGCGGTTGATACGCAGTATTTT. Amino acids: CASRGLAVDTQYF.

The chain combines TRBV10-2 with TRBJ1-5, with TRBD1 matching over 8 bases. Germline V gene sequence: CDR1 WSHSY, CDR2 SAAADI. V shed 3 bases and J 2 bases; nucleotides not matched to a gene: 3. There are 15 residues in the CDR3. CDR3 sequence (DNA): TGCGCCAGCAGTGACGAGGACAGGGGCAATCAGCCCCAGCATTTT. It encodes CASSDEDRGNQPQHF.

The CDR3 is CASSPLEASGSDEQYF. Here the CDR3 DNA reads TGTGCCAGCAGTCCCCTCGAGGCTAGCGGGAGTGACGAGCAGTACTTC. This chain uses TRBV27 with TRBJ2-5; 10 nucleotides align to TRBD2. The J call is doubtful: the DNA matches TRBJ2-7 better. Looked up from germline, CDR1 is MNHEY and CDR2 is SMNVEV (reference sequence). This CDR3 comprises 16 residues.

This rearrangement joins TRBV7-9 to TRBJ1-1; TRBD1 might be the D (5 bases). CDR1 is SEHNR, CDR2 FQNEAQ, per germline (reference sequence). V gave up 11 bases and J gave up 6 bases, with 19 bases separating them. The CDR3 covers 13 residues. CDR3 region: CAGEGPLSPEAFF. The CDR3 region has the DNA TGTGCCGGCGAGGGACCGCTCAGCCCTGAAGCTTTCTTT.

This chain connects TRBV27 to TRBJ2-1, with 9 bases fitting TRBD1. This CDR3 contains 15 residues. CDR1 and CDR2 (germline): MNHEY, SMNVEV (reference sequence). V shed 5 bases, J shed 2 bases, and the junction held 4 bases outside the gene matches. CDR3 DNA: TGTGCCAGCAGTAACAGGGGGCCGACCTACAATGAGCAGTTCTTC. Translating it yields CASSNRGPTYNEQFF.

DNA of the CDR3: TGCGCCAGCAGCTTTATCCCACTCCGGGACGGAAGCATAAGAGACTACGAGCAGTACTTC. Translating gives CASSFIPLRDGSIRDYEQYF. The chain couples TRBV5-1 to TRBJ2-7; D is tentatively TRBD1 or TRBD2 (5 bases each). The CDR3 consists of 20 residues. Trimming took off 2 bases at V and 3 bases at J, with 30 bases between the two ends. Germline CDR1 reads SGHRS; CDR2 reads YFSETQ.

Only one count was recorded for this clone. This chain connects TRBV6-1 to TRBJ2-3; D gene ambiguous. CDR1 and CDR2 from the germline V gene are MNHNS and SASEGT. CDR3 length: 11 residues. The V and J ends lost 10 bases and 6 bases respectively, with 11 bases between them. The CDR3, as DNA: TGTGCCACCAGCATTTGGGATACGCAGTATTTT. It specifies CATSIWDTQYF.

The chain uses TRBV28 and TRBJ2-1; D perhaps matches TRBD2 (6 bases). Per germline, CDR1 MDHEN and CDR2 SYDVKM. Trimming stripped 7 bases from V and 7 bases from J, with 17 bases between. The CDR3 has 14 residues. Here the CDR3 DNA reads TGTGCCAGCATCTTTGCGGGGCACGGGAATGAGCAGTTCTTC. The encoded protein is CASIFAGHGNEQFF.